These 5 T cell receptor beta chains originate from one sample sequenced in a study of somatic mutations in cytotoxic T cells in rheumatoid arthritis. Repertoires were generated with immunoSEQ multiplex PCR, while TCRdb's copy carries only in-frame clones and drops some. This sample yields approximately 20,000 clones, of which roughly nine tenths are seen a single time; roughly 14% belongs to the top ten. Sequenced material: CD8+ T cells sorted from blood. These receptors all come from a man aged 35-49 years in good health.

V is TRBV7-9 and J is TRBJ2-1; TRBD2 agrees at 10 bases. The CDR3 extends over 16 amino acids. CDR1 and CDR2 from the germline V gene are SEHNR and FQNEAQ (reference sequence). After removal of 5 bases from V and 7 bases from J, the junction contained 11 bases not matched to a gene. The chain's CDR3 is CASSPPSGRVENEQFF. CDR3 sequence (DNA): TGTGCCAGCAGCCCGCCTAGCGGGAGAGTGGAGAATGAGCAGTTCTTC.

The CDR3 DNA follows: TGCAGTGGGGGGCCAGGGCAGAAGAACACCGGGGAGCTGTTTTTT. It yields the protein CSGGPGQKNTGELFF. This chain links TRBV29-1 with TRBJ2-2, with D perhaps matching TRBD1 or TRBD2 (6 bases each). The CDR3 has 15 amino acids. Per germline, CDR1 SQVTM and CDR2 ANQGSEA.

The J gene is TRBJ1-1, the V gene TRBV27; D unclear. The CDR3 runs to 14 residues. Trimming pared 3 bases from V and 1 base from J, leaving 9 bases between. CDR1 is MNHEY, CDR2 SMNVEV, per germline (reference sequence). CDR3 nucleotide sequence: TGTGCCAGCAGTTTCGTGGGAGGGAACACTGAAGCTTTCTTT. It codes for CASSFVGGNTEAFF.

The V gene is TRBV7-2, the J gene TRBJ2-6, with D possibly being TRBD1 (5 bases). Germline CDR1 reads SGHTA; CDR2 reads FQGNSA. The CDR3 contains 13 residues. V was clipped by 7 bases and J by 1 base, with 5 bases between them. CDR3 amino acids: CASKGSGANVLTF. DNA of the CDR3: TGTGCCAGCAAGGGGTCTGGGGCCAACGTCCTGACTTTC.

The rearrangement links TRBV28 to TRBJ2-7; D might be TRBD2 (5 bases). Deletions cut 5 bases from V and 7 bases from J, with 15 bases between. The CDR3 length is 13 residues. Germline V gene sequence: CDR1 MDHEN, CDR2 SYDVKM. This CDR3 is CASSRPLLAEQYF. CDR3 bases: TGTGCCAGCAGTCGACCACTATTAGCGGAGCAGTACTTC.